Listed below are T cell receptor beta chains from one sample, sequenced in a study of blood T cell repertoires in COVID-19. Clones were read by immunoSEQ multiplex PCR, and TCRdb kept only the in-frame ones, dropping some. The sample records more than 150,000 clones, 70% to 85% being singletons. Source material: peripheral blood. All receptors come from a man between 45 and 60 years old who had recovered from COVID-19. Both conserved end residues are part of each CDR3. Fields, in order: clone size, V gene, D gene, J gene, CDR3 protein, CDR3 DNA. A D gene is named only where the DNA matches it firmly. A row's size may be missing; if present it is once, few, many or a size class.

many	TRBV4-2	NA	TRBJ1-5	CASSQVQNQPQHF	TGTGCCAGCAGCCAAGTCCAGAATCAGCCCCAGCATTTT
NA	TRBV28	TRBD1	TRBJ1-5	CASSSRQGHPDQPQHF	TGTGCCAGCAGTTCAAGACAGGGGCATCCCGATCAGCCCCAGCATTTT
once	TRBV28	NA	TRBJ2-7	CASSLSAGFYEQYF	TGTGCCAGCAGTTTGTCCGCGGGATTCTACGAGCAGTACTTC
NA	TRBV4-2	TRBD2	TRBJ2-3	CASSQDFSGRPLTDTQYF	TGTGCCAGCAGCCAAGATTTCAGCGGGAGGCCCCTCACAGATACGCAGTATTTT
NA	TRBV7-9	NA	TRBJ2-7	CASSLAGEMSYEQYF	TGTGCCAGCAGCTTAGCTGGGGAGATGAGCTACGAGCAGTACTTC
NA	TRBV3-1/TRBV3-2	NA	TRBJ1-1	CASSQWGDTEAFF	TGTGCCAGCAGCCAATGGGGAGACACTGAAGCTTTCTTT
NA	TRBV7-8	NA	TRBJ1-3	CASSTQIQDSGNTIYF	TGTGCCAGCAGCACACAAATTCAGGACTCTGGAAACACCATATATTTT
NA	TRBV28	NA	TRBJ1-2	CASSLGEGLYGYTF	TGTGCCAGCAGTTTAGGAGAGGGACTATATGGCTACACCTTC
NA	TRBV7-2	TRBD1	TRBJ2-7	CASSLQGEREQYF	TGTGCCAGCAGCTTGCAGGGGGAGCGGGAGCAGTACTTC
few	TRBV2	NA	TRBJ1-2	CASSEQGNSYGYTF	TGTGCCAGCAGTGAGCAGGGGAATAGCTATGGCTACACCTTC
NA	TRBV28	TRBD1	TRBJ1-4	CASSTPGQFNEKLFF	TGTGCCAGCAGCACTCCGGGACAGTTCAATGAAAAACTGTTTTTT
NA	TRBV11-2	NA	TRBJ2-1	CASSARLDYNEQFF	TGTGCCAGCAGCGCCAGACTTGATTACAATGAGCAGTTCTTC
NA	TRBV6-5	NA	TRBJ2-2	CASSTGNVGELFF	TGTGCCAGCAGTACAGGGAATGTCGGGGAGCTGTTTTTT
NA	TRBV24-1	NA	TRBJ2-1	CATSDSDTSSYNEQFF	TGTGCCACCAGTGATTCTGACACAAGCTCCTACAATGAGCAGTTCTTC
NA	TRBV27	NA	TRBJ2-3	CASSYRDTDTQYF	TGTGCCAGCAGCTACAGGGATACAGATACGCAGTATTTT
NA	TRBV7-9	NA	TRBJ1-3	CASSFYLSSGNTIYF	TGTGCCAGCAGCTTTTATCTCAGCTCTGGAAACACCATATATTTT
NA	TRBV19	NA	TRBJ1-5	CASSIAAIRGNQPQHF	TGTGCCAGTAGTATAGCGGCGATACGGGGCAATCAGCCCCAGCATTTT
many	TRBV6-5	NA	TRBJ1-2	CASSFSDFYGYTF	TGTGCCAGCAGTTTTTCAGACTTCTATGGCTACACCTTC
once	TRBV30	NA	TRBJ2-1	CACRGYNEQFF	TGTGCCTGCCGGGGATACAATGAGCAGTTCTTC
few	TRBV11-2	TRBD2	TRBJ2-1	CASSSGLGFSNEQFF	TGTGCCAGCAGCTCTGGACTAGGGTTTAGCAATGAGCAGTTCTTC
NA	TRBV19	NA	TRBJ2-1	CASSTRGNEQFF	TGTGCCAGTAGTACACGGGGGAATGAGCAGTTCTTC
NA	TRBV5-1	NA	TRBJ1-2	CASSFDSYYGYTF	TGCGCCAGCAGCTTTGACAGCTACTATGGCTACACCTTC
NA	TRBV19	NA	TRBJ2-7	CASSGGYEQYF	TGTGCCAGTAGTGGCGGCTACGAGCAGTACTTC
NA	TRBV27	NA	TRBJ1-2	CASSLSTVDGYTF	TGTGCCAGCAGCCTAAGTACGGTCGATGGCTACACCTTC
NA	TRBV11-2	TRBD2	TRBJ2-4	CASQRELAKNIQYF	TGTGCCAGCCAGCGGGAGTTGGCCAAAAACATTCAGTACTTC
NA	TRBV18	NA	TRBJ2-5	CASSPPSQQETQYF	TGTGCCAGCTCACCACCTAGCCAGCAAGAGACCCAGTACTTC
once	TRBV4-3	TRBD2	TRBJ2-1	CASSQDFALAGILDEQFF	TGCGCCAGCAGCCAAGATTTTGCTCTAGCGGGAATTTTGGATGAGCAGTTCTTC
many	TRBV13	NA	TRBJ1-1	CASSFVVNTEAFF	TGTGCCAGCAGCTTCGTCGTGAACACTGAAGCTTTCTTT
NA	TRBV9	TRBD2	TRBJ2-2	CASSFHGTSGNTGELFF	TGTGCCAGCAGCTTCCATGGGACTAGCGGAAACACCGGGGAGCTGTTTTTT
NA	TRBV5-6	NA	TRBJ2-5	CASSLRSQETQYF	TGTGCCAGCAGCTTGCGGAGCCAAGAGACCCAGTACTTC
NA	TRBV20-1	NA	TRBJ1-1	CSASSFSRSIIEAFF	TGCAGTGCTAGTTCTTTTAGTAGGAGCATTATTGAAGCTTTCTTT
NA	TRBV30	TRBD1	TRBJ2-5	CAWSVTGGEETQYF	TGTGCCTGGAGTGTGACAGGGGGCGAGGAGACCCAGTACTTC
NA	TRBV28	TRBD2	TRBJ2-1	CASSFSGRASYEQFF	TGTGCCAGCAGTTTCAGCGGGAGGGCCTCATATGAGCAGTTCTTC
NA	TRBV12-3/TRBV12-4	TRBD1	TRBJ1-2	CASSGDSYGYTF	TGTGCCAGCAGTGGGGACAGTTATGGCTACACCTTC
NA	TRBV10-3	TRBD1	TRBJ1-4	CAIREGQGSEKLFF	TGTGCCATCAGGGAGGGACAGGGGTCTGAAAAACTGTTTTTT
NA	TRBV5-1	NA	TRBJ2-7	CASSLDRDYEQYF	TGCGCCAGCAGCTTGGACAGGGACTACGAGCAGTACTTC
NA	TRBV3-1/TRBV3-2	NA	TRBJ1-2	CASSQDHSTNYGYTF	TGTGCCAGCAGCCAAGATCACAGTACTAACTATGGCTACACCTTC
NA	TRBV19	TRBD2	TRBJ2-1	CASSETSGSFIDEQFF	TGTGCCAGTAGTGAGACTAGCGGGAGTTTTATCGATGAGCAGTTCTTC
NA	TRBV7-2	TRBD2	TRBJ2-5	CASSPDGVAGEGETQYF	TGTGCCAGCAGCCCCGACGGGGTAGCGGGAGAAGGAGAGACCCAGTACTTC
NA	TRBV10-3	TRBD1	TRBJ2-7	CAIRRDRGDEQYF	TGTGCCATCAGACGGGACAGGGGCGACGAGCAGTACTTC
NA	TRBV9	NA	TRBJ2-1	CASSVVSTTYNEQFF	TGTGCCAGCAGCGTAGTTTCCACAACCTACAATGAGCAGTTCTTC
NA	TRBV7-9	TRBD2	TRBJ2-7	CASSPREGRNEQYF	TGTGCCAGCAGCCCGCGGGAGGGACGAAACGAGCAGTACTTC
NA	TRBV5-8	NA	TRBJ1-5	CASSFEGVGNQPQHF	TGTGCCAGCAGCTTTGAAGGGGTCGGCAATCAGCCCCAGCATTTT
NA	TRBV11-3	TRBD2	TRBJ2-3	CASSSGTSGSSDTQYF	TGTGCCAGCAGCTCCGGGACTAGCGGGAGCTCAGATACGCAGTATTTT
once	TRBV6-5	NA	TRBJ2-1	CASSYMGVNEQFF	TGTGCCAGCAGTTACATGGGCGTGAATGAGCAGTTCTTC
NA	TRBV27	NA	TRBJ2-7	CASSFIQAGSYEQYF	TGTGCCAGCAGTTTTATTCAGGCAGGCTCCTACGAGCAGTACTTC
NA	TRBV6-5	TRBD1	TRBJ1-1	CASRPGTGLGAFF	TGTGCCAGCAGACCCGGGACAGGCTTGGGAGCTTTCTTT
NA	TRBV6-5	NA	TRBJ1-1	CASSYSLPGNTEAFF	TGTGCCAGCAGTTACTCGTTGCCAGGGAACACTGAAGCTTTCTTT
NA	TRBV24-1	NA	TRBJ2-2	CATSDRSGGGTGELFF	TGTGCCACCAGTGACCGTAGCGGAGGCGGAACCGGGGAGCTGTTTTTT
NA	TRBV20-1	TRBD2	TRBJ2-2	CSASRLAGVRTGELFF	TGCAGTGCTAGTCGACTAGCGGGAGTAAGGACCGGGGAGCTGTTTTTT
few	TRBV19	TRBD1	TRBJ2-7	CASSIAYTGGDEQYF	TGTGCCAGTAGTATAGCCTATACAGGGGGCGACGAGCAGTACTTC
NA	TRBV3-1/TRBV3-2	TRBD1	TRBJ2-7	CASSQARDSYEQYF	TGTGCCAGCAGCCAAGCCCGGGACAGCTACGAGCAGTACTTC
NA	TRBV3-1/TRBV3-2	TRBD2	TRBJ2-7	CASSPGLAGVEQYF	TGTGCCAGCAGCCCGGGACTAGCGGGAGTCGAGCAGTACTTC